The text below deals with one T cell receptor (beta chain). Sample time point: newly diagnosed GD, antithyroid drugs for less than 3 months. After RNA was extracted from PBMCs, the TCR library was made from it. This sample stems from a study of regulatory T cells in long-lasting Graves disease. Both iRepertoire HTBI primers and Arm-PCR of CDR3 regions were used to build the TCR beta libraries. One entry per CDR3 protein results from TCRdb running MiXCR on the multiplex PCR reads. The sample has about 210,000 distinct CDR3 sequences, 15% to 20% seen once. CDR3 length equals 16 residues. Germline lookup yields CDR1 MDHEN and CDR2 SYDVKM. Unmatched junction bases numbered 6, after V lost 5 bases and J lost 0 bases. The same sample was also used in a study of T cells in Graves' hyperthyroidism and ophthalmopathy. According to that study: Researchers defined stable Graves' hyperthyroidism as no ophthalmopathy progression within 18 months.

The sequencing used peripheral blood mononuclear cells (PBMCs), collected at new diagnosis, from a patient treated with antithyroid drugs. The chain employs TRBV28 and TRBJ2-3; 9 bases are a match to TRBD1. This clonotype was sampled from a woman in her 30s with Graves disease. The CDR3 loop reads CASSGGTGTSTDTQYF. The CDR3 region has the DNA TGTGCCAGCAGTGGGGGGACAGGGACTAGCACAGATACGCAGTATTTT.